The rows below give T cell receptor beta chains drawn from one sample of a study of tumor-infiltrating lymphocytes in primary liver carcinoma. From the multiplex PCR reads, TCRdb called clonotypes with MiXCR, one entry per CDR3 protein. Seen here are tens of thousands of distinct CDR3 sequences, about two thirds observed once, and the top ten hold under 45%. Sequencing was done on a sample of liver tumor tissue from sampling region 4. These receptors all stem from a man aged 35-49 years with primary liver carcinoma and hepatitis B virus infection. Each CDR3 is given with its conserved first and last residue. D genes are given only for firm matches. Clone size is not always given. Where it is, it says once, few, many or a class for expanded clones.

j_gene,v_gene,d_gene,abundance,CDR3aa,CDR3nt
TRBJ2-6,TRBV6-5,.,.,CASNQDSEANVLTF,TGTGCCAGCAATCAAGACTCTGAGGCCAACGTCCTGACTTTC
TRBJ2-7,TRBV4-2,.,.,CASSQVRESSYEHYF,TGTGCCAGCAGCCAAGTACGGGAAAGCTCCTACGAGCACTACTTC
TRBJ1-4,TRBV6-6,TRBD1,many,CASSNRDRGRGEKLFF,TGTGCCAGCAGTAACCGGGACAGGGGGCGAGGCGAAAAACTGTTTTTT
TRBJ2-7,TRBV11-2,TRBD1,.,CVSSLDLGTEIYGQYF,TGTGTCAGTAGCTTAGATCTGGGGACAGAAATCTACGGGCAGTACTTC
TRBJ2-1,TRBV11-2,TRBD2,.,CDSSPQREGLGEQFF,TGTGACAGCAGTCCCCAGCGGGAGGGATTGGGTGAACAGTTCTTC
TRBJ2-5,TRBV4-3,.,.,CASSQGRETQYF,TGCGCCAGCAGCCAAGGCCGAGAGACCCAGTACTTC
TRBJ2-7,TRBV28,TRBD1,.,CDSIRTGGPYEQYF,TGTGACAGCATCCGGACAGGGGGCCCCTACGAACAGTACTTC
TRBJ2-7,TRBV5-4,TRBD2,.,CASNPRSGSWSYEQYF,TGTGCCAGCAACCCCAGGAGCGGGAGCTGGTCCTACGAGCAGTACTTC
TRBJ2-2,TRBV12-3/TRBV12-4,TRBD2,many,CASRAGTSQVGELFF,TGTGCCAGCAGAGCCGGGACTAGTCAAGTCGGGGAGCTGTTTTTT
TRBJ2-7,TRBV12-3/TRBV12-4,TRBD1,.,CAFSMGTGGSYEQYF,TGTGCCTTTAGTATGGGGACAGGGGGGTCCTACGAGCAGTACTTC
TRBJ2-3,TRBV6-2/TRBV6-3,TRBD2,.,CTSSSALANTQYF,TGTACCAGCAGTTCAGCACTAGCGAATACGCAGTATTTT
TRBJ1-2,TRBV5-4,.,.,CACSRGGNYGYAF,TGTGCCTGCAGTCGAGGCGGGAACTATGGCTACGCCTTC
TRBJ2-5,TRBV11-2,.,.,CASSTSSIRGTGRETQYF,TGTGCCAGCAGCACTAGCTCAATCCGGGGTACTGGGCGGGAGACCCAGTACTTC
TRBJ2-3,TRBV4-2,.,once,CISSQDFREEDTQYF,TGTATCAGCAGCCAAGATTTCAGGGAGGAAGATACGCAGTATTTT
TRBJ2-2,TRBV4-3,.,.,CASSQDLGVGLFF,TGTGCCAGCAGCCAAGATTTGGGGGTGGGACTGTTTTTT
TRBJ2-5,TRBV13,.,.,CASSPRPETPETQYF,TGTGCCAGCAGCCCCCGGCCAGAGACTCCAGAGACCCAGTACTTC
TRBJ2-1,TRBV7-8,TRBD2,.,CASSLTSGRVDEQFF,TGTGCCAGCAGCCTGACTAGCGGGAGGGTCGATGAGCAGTTCTTC
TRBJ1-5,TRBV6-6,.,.,CASSYRVGYSNQPQHF,TGTGCCAGTAGTTACCGAGTAGGGTATAGCAATCAGCCCCAGCATTTT
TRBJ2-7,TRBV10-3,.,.,CAISESVRPVRIAYEQYF,TGTGCCATCAGTGAGTCGGTCCGGCCGGTCCGTATAGCCTACGAGCAGTACTTC
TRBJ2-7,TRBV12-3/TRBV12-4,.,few,CASSFGSYYEQYF,TGTGCCAGCAGTTTCGGGTCCTACTACGAGCAGTACTTC
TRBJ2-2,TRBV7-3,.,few,CASSSGGIGELFF,TGTGCCAGCAGCTCCGGAGGCATCGGGGAGCTGTTTTTT
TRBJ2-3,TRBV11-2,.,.,CTISASTDTRYF,TGTACCATCAGCGCCAGCACAGATACGCGGTATTTT
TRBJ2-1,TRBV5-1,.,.,CASSSPLAGVLYNEQFF,TGCGCCAGCAGCAGCCCTCTAGCAGGAGTCTTATACAATGAGCAGTTCTTC
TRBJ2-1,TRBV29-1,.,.,CSDWDNEQFF,TGCAGCGACTGGGACAATGAGCAGTTCTTC
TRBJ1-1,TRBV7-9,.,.,CASITRTASNTEAFF,TGTGCCAGCATCACTCGGACAGCTTCGAACACTGAAGCTTTCTTT
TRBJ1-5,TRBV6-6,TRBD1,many,CASRTGDQPQHF,TGTGCCAGCAGAACAGGGGATCAGCCCCAGCATTTT
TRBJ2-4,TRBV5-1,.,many,CASSSGGPKNIQYF,TGCGCCAGCAGCAGCGGAGGACCCAAAAACATTCAGTACTTC
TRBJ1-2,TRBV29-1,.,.,CSDVFWNGYTF,TGCAGCGATGTCTTCTGGAATGGCTACACCTTC
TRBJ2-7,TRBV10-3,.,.,CVIRGPGKHEQYF,TGTGTCATCAGAGGGCCGGGGAAGCACGAGCAGTACTTC
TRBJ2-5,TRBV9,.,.,CASSVATAGWETQYF,TGTGCCAGCAGCGTAGCTACGGCGGGATGGGAGACCCAGTACTTC
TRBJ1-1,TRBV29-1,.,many,CSVHQAQGGNEAFF,TGCAGCGTCCACCAAGCTCAGGGAGGTAATGAAGCTTTCTTT
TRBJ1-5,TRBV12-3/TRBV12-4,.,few,CASSLAGGNQPQHF,TGTGCCAGCAGCCTCGCGGGGGGCAATCAGCCCCAGCATTTT
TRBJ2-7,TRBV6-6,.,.,CVSSDSGRAYEQYF,TGTGTCAGCAGTGATTCAGGCAGGGCCTACGAGCAGTACTTC
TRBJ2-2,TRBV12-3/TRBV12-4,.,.,CGSSLKRHTGELFF,TGTGGCAGCAGTTTAAAGCGACACACCGGGGAGCTGTTTTTT
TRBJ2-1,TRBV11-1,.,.,CASSLADRAYQNEQFF,TGTGCCAGCAGCTTAGCGGACCGGGCGTACCAGAATGAGCAGTTCTTC
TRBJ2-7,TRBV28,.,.,CTSSFWWVDEQYF,TGTACCAGCAGTTTTTGGTGGGTAGACGAGCAGTACTTC
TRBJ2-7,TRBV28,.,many,CASSLIAYYYEQYF,TGTGCCAGCAGTTTAATTGCCTATTACTACGAGCAGTACTTC
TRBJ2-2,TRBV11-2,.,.,CASSFAGLNTVELFF,TGTGCCAGCAGCTTTGCTGGATTGAACACCGTGGAGCTGTTTTTT
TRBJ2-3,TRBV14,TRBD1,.,CSSSQRQGRGTDAQYF,TGTTCCAGCAGCCAACGACAGGGGAGAGGGACAGATGCGCAGTATTTT
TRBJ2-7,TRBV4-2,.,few,CACSRDRNEQYF,TGTGCCTGCAGCCGAGATCGGAACGAGCAGTACTTC
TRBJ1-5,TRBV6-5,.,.,CASSLKGGNQRQHF,TGTGCCAGCAGTCTCAAGGGGGGAAATCAGCGCCAGCATTTT
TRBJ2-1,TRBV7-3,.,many,CASSLGPSSYNEQFF,TGTGCCAGCAGCTTAGGCCCGAGCTCCTACAATGAGCAGTTCTTC